This note documents a single T cell receptor beta chain sequence. The antigen remains unidentified. The data are from a study of blood T cells in healthy people across ages. Findings and limits, study-wide: The authors considered diversity estimates from one million T cells to be underestimates.

At least 5.5 micrograms of total RNA were extracted per sample. Through a sample-barcoded 5' primer and a J-beta primer mix, a second PCR was run for roughly 6 to 12 cycles. TCRdb re-analysed the 5' RACE reads in MiXCR, keeping a single row per CDR3 protein. The table includes about 680,000 distinct CDR3 sequences, 45% to 50% detected once. The CDR3 length is 16 residues. The V end lost 5 bases, the J end lost 11 bases, and 30 bases lay between the germline ends. Germline CDR1 reads SQVTM; CDR2 reads ANQGSEA. The origin of this receptor is a woman aged 60-75 years in good health. The chain has TRBV29-1 and TRBJ2-5; TRBD1 is a possible D gene (6 bases). The sequenced sample consisted of blood. CDR3 in DNA: TGCAGCGTTAATCTCGGGACATCGGGAATATACAATGAGCAGTACTTC. Its translation is CSVNLGTSGIYNEQYF.